This TCR beta chain is drawn from a study of T-cell memory formation after mild COVID-19 listed by TCRdb under 2021. A note on the overall study: TCR sequence clusters from the two donors were largely donor specific. In two donors, T-cell clones that expanded and contracted after mild COVID-19 were followed by sequencing TCRalpha and TCRbeta repertoires longitudinally. Two young, previously healthy adult volunteers made up the cohort, one male and one female. Overall study results and their limits: SARS-CoV-2 specificity of the second-wave clones peaking on day 37 was not confirmed. Some responding clones were detected in pre-infection memory, suggesting pre-existing cross-reactive memory T cells joined the SARS-CoV-2 response. The study included only a couple of mild cases, and larger cohorts that include severe cases with pre-infection samples were judged to be necessary. Contracting CD4+ clones were found mainly in CM and EM memory subsets, while CD8+ clones were enriched in EMRA. Balanced CD4/CD8 phenotypes were observed for clones contracting from day 15 to 85, whereas a bias towards CD4+ was observed for a second wave of clones expanding from day 15 to 37.

Sequencing relied on an Illumina NovaSeq 6000. TCRalpha and TCRbeta cDNA libraries were constructed by 5'RACE with constant-segment primers, with sample barcodes and unique molecular identifiers being introduced. Trizol reagent was used to extract RNA from every sample. The libraries were amplified in two PCR steps, and the second step added a second sample barcode and Illumina TruSeq adapters. Sequencing of the libraries was done on an Illumina NovaSeq, producing 2 x 150 bp paired-end reads. On the authors' methods: With migec v1.2.7, reads were demultiplexed and then collapsed into UMI-guided consensus sequences. Using mixcr v2.1.11, UMI consensuses were aligned to TRA and TRB V and J templates and then assembled into clonotypes. Clonotypes were classified as expanded or contracted when called significant by both edgeR and NoisET, with noise models trained on biological replicates. For edgeR calls, a false discovery rate-adjusted p below 0.01 and a log2 fold-change threshold of 1 were applied. As an exploratory analysis of dynamics, PCA with hierarchical clustering was applied to max-normalized trajectories of the 1000 most abundant clonotypes. Separately sequenced CD4+ and CD8+ repertoires were used to assign a CD4 or CD8 phenotype to each responding clone. The raw public reads went through TCRdb reprocessing: fastp at Q25, MiXCR clone calling, in-frame beta chains kept. Here each entry gathers all rows of one CDR3 protein and keeps the most common genes and DNA. V and J calls and clone size were set by TCRdb, not the authors. For this sample the table gives 350,000 or so distinct CDR3 sequences, of which roughly 21% were detected only once. Approximately 13% of the sample belongs to the ten largest clones.

Ficoll-Paque density gradient centrifugation was used to isolate PBMCs. This clonotype was counted many times. What this receptor recognizes is not known. No base quality information exists; no much larger clone differs at one position. V ends up 6 bases short and J 2 bases short, with an unmatched junction base count of 4. From the cysteine up to the phenylalanine, the CDR3 has a length of 13 residues. The entry retains the CDR3 DNA only, 39 bases that are in frame from base 1. CDR1 and CDR2 are read off the germline V gene as SQVTM and ANQGSEA. The V and J genes are TRBV29-1 and TRBJ2-1, with TRBD1 matching 7 junction bases. This receptor was identified in an adult woman who had mild COVID-19 (a few samples of this study predate the infection). The sample titles of this study are shuffled in the database, so cell type and time point are left out; the donor was told from shared clones. What was sequenced was PBMCs or a T cell subset sorted from them (not recorded which). For the CDR3, the sequence is CSVQTGPYNEQFF. Here is the DNA: TGCAGCGTGCAGACAGGGCCCTACAATGAGCAGTTCTTC.